One sample yielded the 19 T cell receptor beta chains listed below, sequenced in a study of shared clonotypes between healthy human individuals (dated by TCRdb to the early 2020s). CD8 naive samples consisted of CD45RO-negative cells that were positively selected for CCR7, yielding a CD45RA+CCR7+ population without TemRA cells. The library was prepared using the immunoSEQ multiplex PCR assay. TCRdb mirrors the immuneACCESS table, restricted to in-frame sequences. Some clones are absent from its copies; in checked studies, under half trace to an unresolved V gene, and the reason for the others is unknown. This sample lists roughly 550,000 clones; roughly 96% were detected once. Of the sample, around 0.097% falls within the top ten clones. Input material: naive CD8+ T cells sorted from blood. The sample's cell subset or site label, decoded: CD45RA+CCR7+. The receptors stem from a woman younger than 45 in good health.

The V and J genes are TRBV6-8 and TRBJ2-7; 10 bases align to TRBD1. Germline trimming cut 2 bases from V and 4 bases from J; bases unmatched to any gene: 11. CDR3 length: 17 residues. Germline CDR1 MNHGY, CDR2 SAAAGT. CDR3 in DNA: TGTGCCAGCAGTTACCCTGGACAGGGGGAGATCTCTTACGAGCAGTACTTC. It yields the protein CASSYPGQGEISYEQYF.

This chain links TRBV9 with TRBJ1-2, with D maybe TRBD1 (5 bases). The V gene's germline CDR1 is SGDLS and CDR2 YYNGEE. V lost 3 bases to trimming and J lost 4 bases, with 10 bases between them. The CDR3 is 13 residues long. CDR3 in amino acids: CASSEVGTYGYTF. In nucleotides, the CDR3 is TGTGCCAGCAGCGAAGTGGGGACCTATGGCTACACCTTC.

J is TRBJ1-2 and V is TRBV27, with D possibly TRBD1 on 5 matching bases. Germline V CDR1 and CDR2: MNHEY, SMNVEV (reference sequence). V shed 6 bases and J shed 8 bases, with 19 bases lying between them. The CDR3 length is 14 residues. The CDR3 region has the DNA TGTGCCAGCAGAAGTATAGACAGCATCTTGGGCTACACCTTC. This sequence encodes CASRSIDSILGYTF.

The chain joins TRBV28 to TRBJ2-3; D call uncertain. The CDR3 runs 12 residues. The germline CDR1 and CDR2 sequences are MDHEN and SYDVKM. Trimming left V 6 bases short and J 6 bases short, with 10 bases between. CDR3 sequence reads: CASRSPEDTQYF. The CDR3 DNA follows: TGTGCCAGCAGGTCGCCGGAGGATACGCAGTATTTT.

This chain connects TRBV7-3 to TRBJ2-7; 11 positions agree with TRBD2. V lost 0 bases to trimming and J lost 3 bases; unmatched junction nucleotides: 4. The CDR3 runs to 16 residues. CDR1 SGHTA and CDR2 FQGTGA come from the germline V gene. This CDR3 reads CASSLTSGRAIYEQYF. The CDR3 bases are TGTGCCAGCAGCTTAACTAGCGGGAGGGCCATCTACGAGCAGTACTTC.

J is TRBJ2-3 and V is TRBV7-9; 7 nucleotides agree with TRBD2. Per the germline V gene, CDR1 is SEHNR and CDR2 is FQNEAQ (reference sequence). The CDR3 runs 16 residues. V lost 1 base to trimming and J lost 4 bases; unmatched junction nucleotides: 8. The CDR3 DNA follows: TGTGCCAGCAGCTTAGGTTGGCTGCGGGAGTCAGATACGCAGTATTTT. Translated, it gives CASSLGWLRESDTQYF.

V is TRBV28 and J is TRBJ1-2; 7 positions agree with TRBD1. This CDR3 comprises 14 residues. V was pared by 5 bases and J by 2 bases, with 5 bases of the junction left unmatched. The germline CDR1 and CDR2 sequences are MDHEN and SYDVKM. The chain's CDR3 is CASSPSTGNYGYTF. The CDR3 bases are TGTGCCAGCAGTCCTTCGACAGGGAACTATGGCTACACCTTC.

CDR3 sequence reads: CASNHARNTEAFF. The DNA for the CDR3 is TGTGCCAGCAACCACGCTAGGAACACTGAAGCTTTCTTT. The rearrangement joins TRBV11-2 to TRBJ1-1, with D uncertain. V dropped 7 bases and J dropped 1 base, with 10 bases sitting between them. Germline CDR1 reads SGHAT; CDR2 reads FQNNGV. CDR3 length: 13 residues.

The CDR3, as DNA: TGTGCCAGCAGCTTCCCGGGACTAGCCGAGCAGTACTTC. It encodes CASSFPGLAEQYF. The chain carries TRBV7-6 and TRBJ2-7; 9 bases line up with TRBD2. The germline gives CDR1 SGHVS, CDR2 FNYEAQ. The CDR3 consists of 13 residues. J gave up 6 bases and V 3 bases, and 3 bases lay outside the gene matches.

The chain has TRBV28 and TRBJ2-1; 10 positions match TRBD1. Germline CDR1 and CDR2: MDHEN and SYDVKM. The CDR3 is 21 residues long. Germline trimming cut 1 base from V and 0 bases from J; bases unmatched to any gene: 15. As DNA, the CDR3 is TGTGCCAGCAGTTTATTTGTCGAGGGACAGGGGACTTTTAGCTCCTACAATGAGCAGTTCTTC. Amino acid sequence: CASSLFVEGQGTFSSYNEQFF.

The sample holds one count of this clone. The chain employs TRBV6-6 and TRBJ2-5; D perhaps matches TRBD2 (6 bases). Trimming took 0 bases from V and 4 from J, leaving 12 bases between them. The CDR3 runs 15 residues. CDR1 and CDR2 (germline): MNHNY, SVGAGI (reference sequence). This chain's CDR3 is CASSYSGGDGETQYF. The CDR3 coding sequence is TGTGCCAGCAGTTACTCAGGCGGGGATGGAGAGACCCAGTACTTC.

V gene TRBV2 combines with J gene TRBJ1-5; 7 bases fit TRBD1. This CDR3 spans 14 amino acids. Germline V gene data show CDR1 as SNHLY and CDR2 as FYNNEI. Trimming removed 8 bases from V and 6 bases from J; junction bases left unmatched: 10. The chain's CDR3 is CASELGQTLQPQHF. CDR3 DNA: TGTGCCAGCGAGTTGGGACAGACCCTTCAGCCCCAGCATTTT. Complete variable domain (other parts from reference TRBV2 and TRBJ1-5): EPEVTQTPSHQVTQMGQEVILRCVPISNHLYFYWYRQILGQKVEFLVSFYNNEISEKSEIFDDQFSVERPDGSNFTLKIRSTKLEDSAMYFCASELGQTLQPQHFGDGTRLSIL.

This clone was seen once. The chain combines TRBV15 with TRBJ2-3; TRBD2 agrees at 9 bases. Germline trimming cut 9 bases from V and 4 bases from J; bases unmatched to any gene: 8. Germline CDR1 and CDR2: LNHNV and YYDKDF (reference sequence). The length of the CDR3 is 14 residues. In nucleotides, the CDR3 is TGTGCCACGGGGGTTAGCGGGAGCCCAGATACGCAGTATTTT. Its protein product is CATGVSGSPDTQYF.

This clone was detected once. This chain links TRBV19 with TRBJ2-3; tentative D call: TRBD2 (5 bases). V was clipped by 3 bases and J by 0 bases, with 10 bases between them. The CDR3 is 15 residues long. Germline loops: CDR1 LNHDA, CDR2 SQIVND (reference sequence). The CDR3 region is CASSISGVSTDTQYF. In DNA, the CDR3 is TGTGCCAGTAGTATTTCCGGGGTCAGCACAGATACGCAGTATTTT.

The chain carries TRBV6-5 and TRBJ2-2, with a possible D match to TRBD2 (6 bases). This CDR3 spans 14 amino acids. Looked up from germline, CDR1 is MNHEY and CDR2 is SVGAGI. V dropped 2 bases and J dropped 6 bases, with 10 bases sitting between them. CDR3 DNA: TGTGCCAGCAGTTACGGAGGGGTGGCCGGGGAGCTGTTTTTT. Protein sequence: CASSYGGVAGELFF.

The chain recombines TRBV28 with TRBJ1-2, with 9 bases that match TRBD1. This CDR3 contains 14 residues. Germline V gene sequence: CDR1 MDHEN, CDR2 SYDVKM. Trimming took 7 bases from V and 3 from J; bases not matched to a gene: 6. As DNA, the CDR3 is TGTGCCAGCAACTTACAGGGGGCGGACTATGGCTACACCTTC. Translated, it gives CASNLQGADYGYTF.

The CDR3 protein is CASSQDWSGGNNEQFF. CDR3 DNA sequence: TGCGCCAGCAGCCAAGACTGGAGCGGGGGAAACAATGAGCAGTTCTTC. The chain is built from TRBV4-1 and TRBJ2-1; 8 nucleotides match TRBD2. V shed 0 bases, J shed 5 bases, and the junction held 6 bases outside the gene matches. Germline CDR1 MGHRA, CDR2 YSYEKL. The CDR3 covers 16 residues.

This chain links TRBV7-2 with TRBJ1-2; D unresolved. The CDR3 extends over 13 amino acids. Trimming took 9 bases from V and 8 from J, leaving 19 bases between them. From germline, CDR1 is SGHTA and CDR2 FQGNSA. Here the CDR3 reads CASGFLTYRGYTF. CDR3 sequence (DNA): TGTGCCAGTGGGTTTTTGACATATCGGGGCTACACCTTC.

The gene calls are TRBV7-8 and TRBJ2-7, with D maybe TRBD2 (6 bases). CDR1 is SGHVS and CDR2 is FQNEAQ in the germline V gene. The V end lost 5 bases, the J end lost 0 bases, and 26 bases lay between the germline ends. The CDR3 is made up of 19 amino acids. CDR3 sequence: CASSPWEVPSPASSYEQYF. In DNA, the CDR3 is TGTGCCAGCAGCCCGTGGGAGGTCCCATCCCCTGCTAGCTCCTACGAGCAGTACTTC.